The 25 T cell receptor beta chains in this list originate from one sample, sequenced in a study of monozygotic twins with inflammatory bowel disease. TCRdb reanalyzed the 5' RACE reads and collapses them to one entry per CDR3 protein, without DNA. The sample has approximately 420,000 distinct CDR3 sequences; the top ten hold 2% to 3%. The specimen sequenced was blood. All receptors derive from a human donor with ulcerative colitis or Crohn's disease, or a healthy co-twin of an affected twin (not recorded which).

J is TRBJ2-1 and V is TRBV3-1; TCRdb proposes TRBD1, but this gene call is untestable without DNA. The CDR3 covers 15 residues. The germline gives CDR1 LGHDT, CDR2 YNNKEL (reference sequence). The CDR3 is CASSQDVRNSGRQFF.

The chain recombines TRBV11-2 with TRBJ1-1; no DNA is available, so the TRBD1 call from TCRdb remains unchecked. In germline, CDR1 is SGHAT, CDR2 FQNNGV. The CDR3 spans 15 residues. CDR3 loop: CASSRGQGIGAEAFF.

V is TRBV6-5 and J is TRBJ1-5. The CDR3 extends over 15 amino acids. CDR1 MNHEY and CDR2 SVGAGI come from the germline V gene. The CDR3 spells CASSYSTGGNQPQHF.

The chain couples TRBV21-1 to TRBJ2-7. TRBV21-1 is a known pseudogene. This CDR3 is 13 amino acids long. CDR3 residues: CASSKGIGYEQYF.

The gene calls are TRBV19 and TRBJ2-2; lacking DNA, the TRBD1 call made by TCRdb goes unchecked. Germline V CDR1 and CDR2: LNHDA, SQIVND (reference sequence). The CDR3 loop spans 14 amino acids. The CDR3 loop reads CAIGTGFFAGELFF.

V gene TRBV7-2 combines with J gene TRBJ1-3; TCRdb's D call, TRBD1, is unchecked because there is no DNA. The length of the CDR3 is 15 residues. Germline assignment: CDR1 SGHTA and CDR2 FQGNSA. CDR3 amino acids: CASSLGTGIGNTIYF.

The chain carries TRBV7-2 and TRBJ1-1; the TCRdb D gene call, TRBD1, has no DNA to confirm it. Germline CDR1 is SGHTA and CDR2 is FQGNSA. This CDR3 contains 13 residues. The CDR3 loop is CASSLTLGAEAFF.

J is TRBJ2-5 and V is TRBV27. Germline loops: CDR1 MNHEY, CDR2 SMNVEV (reference sequence). This CDR3 has 14 residues. CDR3 region: CASSLVGDQETQYF.

This chain links TRBV4-2 with TRBJ1-3; with no DNA, the TCRdb D assignment of TRBD1 cannot be verified. The CDR3 has 17 residues. CDR1 is LGHNA, CDR2 YNFKEQ, per germline. This chain's CDR3 is CASSQPPGQGGGNTIYF.

The V call is TRBV6-2 or TRBV6-3, the J call TRBJ2-2; no DNA is available, so the TRBD1 call from TCRdb remains unchecked. Germline V gene data show CDR1 as MNHEY and CDR2 as SVGEGT. This CDR3 has 14 residues. CDR3 amino acids: CASTDKGSGGELFF.

The rearrangement joins TRBV27 to TRBJ2-2; TCRdb proposes TRBD2, but this gene call is untestable without DNA. CDR1 and CDR2 from the germline V gene are MNHEY and SMNVEV (reference sequence). This CDR3 contains 16 residues. This CDR3 reads CASSLGLNTNTGELFF.

This CDR3 reads CASSLMERDTQYF. The chain combines TRBV7-3 with TRBJ2-3. Germline V gene sequence: CDR1 SGHTA, CDR2 FQGTGA. This CDR3 comprises 13 residues. The variable domain in full, with the rest retrieved from reference TRBV7-3 and TRBJ2-3, is GAGVSQTPSNKVTEKGKYVELRCDPISGHTALYWYRQSLGQGPEFLIYFQGTGAADDSGLPNDRFFAVRPEGSVSTLKIQRTERGDSAVYLCASSLMERDTQYFGPGTRLTVL.

The rearrangement uses TRBV10-2 and TRBJ2-3; TCRdb returns TRBD2, unconfirmable since there is no DNA. Looked up from germline, CDR1 is WSHSY and CDR2 is SAAADI. The CDR3 extends over 15 amino acids. This chain's CDR3 is CATNELANSTDTQYF.

The CDR3 reads CSARAIANYEQYF. This chain links TRBV20-1 with TRBJ2-7. CDR3 length: 13 amino acids. The germline gives CDR1 DFQATT, CDR2 SNEGSKA (reference sequence).

The chain recombines TRBV20-1 with TRBJ1-4; TCRdb selects TRBD1, and the lack of DNA leaves this call unchecked. Germline CDR1 is DFQATT and CDR2 is SNEGSKA (reference sequence). The CDR3 has 14 residues. The CDR3 region is CSARDLTGPEKLFF.

The chain links TRBV9 to TRBJ1-5; there is no DNA to check the TCRdb D call of TRBD1. Germline V CDR1 and CDR2: SGDLS, YYNGEE. This CDR3 region has 14 residues. The CDR3 protein is CASSAGTGASPQHF.

V usage is TRBV5-1 and J usage is TRBJ2-3; TCRdb reports TRBD2, a call that lacks DNA to check it against. Germline V gene sequence: CDR1 SGHRS, CDR2 YFSETQ. This CDR3 comprises 20 residues. The CDR3 sequence is CASSLARTSGTTSSTDTQYF.

The rearrangement links TRBV5-1 to TRBJ2-7; TCRdb calls TRBD1, which cannot be checked without DNA. The CDR3 is made up of 14 amino acids. Per germline, CDR1 SGHRS and CDR2 YFSETQ. CDR3 loop: CASSLATGSYEQYF.

This sequence joins TRBV11-1 and TRBJ2-3; TCRdb reports TRBD2, a call that lacks DNA to check it against. Germline CDR1 reads SGHAT; CDR2 reads FQDESV (reference sequence). The CDR3 is made up of 18 amino acids. The CDR3 spells CASSADSPSGEHTDTQYF.

This chain joins TRBV18 and TRBJ1-1; checking the TCRdb D call of TRBD1 is not possible without DNA. The CDR3 consists of 13 residues. The germline V gene has CDR1 KGHSH and CDR2 LQKENI. The CDR3 sequence: CASSAAPDTEAFF.

This sequence joins TRBV20-1 and TRBJ2-5. This CDR3 has 14 amino acids. Germline-derived CDR1 and CDR2 are DFQATT and SNEGSKA (reference sequence). The CDR3 sequence: CSARGFTPRETQYF.

This chain connects TRBV9 to TRBJ2-3. The CDR3 length is 16 residues. Germline CDR1 SGDLS, CDR2 YYNGEE. This CDR3 reads CASSVASGRTTDTQYF.

This rearrangement joins TRBV28 to TRBJ2-1; TCRdb's D call of TRBD1 is untestable without DNA. The CDR3 length is 14 residues. CDR1 is MDHEN, CDR2 SYDVKM, per germline. This CDR3 reads CASSQTPGQPEQFF.

The rearrangement joins TRBV4-1 to TRBJ2-4. This CDR3 has 11 amino acids. CDR1 MGHRA and CDR2 YSYEKL come from the germline V gene. The CDR3 sequence: CASSWRNIQYF.

The chain carries TRBV2 and TRBJ2-2; the TCRdb D gene call, TRBD1, has no DNA to confirm it. This CDR3 is 11 amino acids long. Germline CDR1 is SNHLY and CDR2 is FYNNEI. This CDR3 is CASARGGELFF.